These 10 T cell receptor beta chains were sequenced from one sample in a study of blood T cell repertoires in COVID-19. Data came from immunoSEQ multiplex PCR; TCRdb stores just in-frame clones and leaves some out. This sample has 380,000 or so clones, with around 92% found just once. The sample consisted of peripheral blood. Receptors originate from a man aged 40-49 years with acute or convalescent COVID-19.

The chain couples TRBV5-1 to TRBJ2-7; D not resolved. CDR1 and CDR2 (germline): SGHRS, YFSETQ. V shed 4 bases and J shed 7 bases, with 9 bases lying between them. The CDR3 length is 11 residues. This chain's CDR3 is CASSTGAEQYF. Written as DNA, the CDR3 is TGCGCCAGCAGCACGGGTGCGGAGCAGTACTTC.

The chain carries TRBV7-3 and TRBJ2-2, with TRBD1 matching over 7 bases. The CDR3 has 16 residues. Germline assignment: CDR1 SGHTA and CDR2 FQGTGA. V trimming: 5 bases; J trimming: 1 base; junction bases outside the gene matches: 7. The CDR3 bases are TGTGCCAGCAGCCGCGACAGGGTGAAGAACACCGGGGAGCTGTTTTTT. Protein: CASSRDRVKNTGELFF.

V usage is TRBV11-2 and J usage is TRBJ1-6, with TRBD1 as a possible D gene (6 bases). The CDR3 is 14 residues long. Trimming left V 6 bases short and J 8 bases short, with 14 bases between. From germline, CDR1 is SGHAT and CDR2 FQNNGV. The CDR3 sequence: CASRAQGLDSPLHF. As DNA, the CDR3 is TGTGCCAGCAGGGCACAGGGATTGGATTCACCCCTCCACTTT.

The V and J genes are TRBV7-9 and TRBJ2-1, with TRBD2 matching over 7 bases. Trimming at V came to 5 bases and at J to 10 bases, leaving 8 bases not matched to a gene. The CDR3 runs 13 residues. Germline CDR1 reads SEHNR; CDR2 reads FQNEAQ (reference sequence). The CDR3 region is CASSPTSEEEQFF. CDR3 DNA sequence: TGTGCCAGCAGCCCAACTAGCGAGGAAGAGCAGTTCTTC.

The chain combines TRBV6-5 with TRBJ1-5, with TRBD1 identical over 7 bases. The length of the CDR3 is 14 residues. V lost 6 bases, J lost 5 bases, and 7 bases stayed unmatched. CDR1 and CDR2 (germline): MNHEY, SVGAGI. CDR3 loop: CASSPTGLDQPQHF. Written as DNA, the CDR3 is TGTGCCAGCAGCCCGACAGGGCTCGATCAGCCCCAGCATTTT.

The genes are TRBV3-1 (or the pseudogene TRBV3-2) and TRBJ1-5; 11 bases agree with TRBD1. With V trimmed by 1 base and J by 6 bases, 2 bases remained unmatched. Germline V CDR1 and CDR2: LGHDT, YNNKEL (reference sequence). The CDR3 spans 15 residues. Here the CDR3 DNA reads TGTGCCAGCAGCCAAGGGACAGGGGGCGTTCAGCCCCAGCATTTT. It is translated as CASSQGTGGVQPQHF.

The CDR3 loop reads CASSKVDEGQGSNQPQHF. CDR3 coding DNA: TGTGCCAGCAGCAAAGTCGACGAGGGACAGGGGTCCAATCAGCCCCAGCATTTT. This chain joins TRBV21-1 and TRBJ1-5; no DNA check was done on the table's D call, TRBD1. TRBV21-1 is assigned pseudogene status. The CDR3 loop spans 18 amino acids.

This sequence joins TRBV2 and TRBJ2-7; TRBD1 is a possible D gene (5 bases). Germline V gene data show CDR1 as SNHLY and CDR2 as FYNNEI. The CDR3 has 14 residues. V was pared by 5 bases and J by 2 bases, with 13 bases between. CDR3 sequence: CASSSPRTTYEQYF. CDR3 DNA sequence: TGTGCCAGCAGTTCCCCGCGGACAACCTACGAGCAGTACTTC.

This clone was seen a single time. V usage is TRBV2 and J usage is TRBJ2-5, with D possibly TRBD2 on 6 matching bases. This CDR3 has 16 residues. Between the trimmed V and J ends, which lost 6 bases and 2 bases, there was a span of 19 bases. Per the germline V gene, CDR1 is SNHLY and CDR2 is FYNNEI. Here the CDR3 reads CASRVRSSELQETQYF. In DNA, the CDR3 is TGTGCCAGCAGGGTTCGGTCTAGCGAGTTGCAAGAGACCCAGTACTTC.

The J gene is TRBJ1-2, the V gene TRBV5-6; TRBD1 is a possible D gene (5 bases). V shed 5 bases and J shed 6 bases, with 20 bases lying between them. There are 15 residues in the CDR3. In germline, CDR1 is SGHDT, CDR2 YYEEEE. In DNA form, the CDR3 reads TGTGCCAGCAGTAGCGGGGCAGTGGACGGGAATGGCTACACCTTC. It yields the protein CASSSGAVDGNGYTF.